Sequencing of this TCR beta chain was carried out in a study of technical replicates of blood from a few donors. The germline V gene encodes CDR1 MGHRA and CDR2 YSYEKL. V was pared by 0 bases and J by 7 bases, with 15 bases between. The CDR3 loop spans 15 amino acids. This table comes from immunoSEQ multiplex PCR, and its TCRdb copy is limited to in-frame clones, with some not included. The table lists about 93,000 clones, about 96% of them singletons. Specimen: T cells isolated from PBMCs. The TCR sequence derives from a human donor in good health. The genes are TRBV4-1 and TRBJ1-2, with a weak D call TRBD1 (5 bases). CDR3 coding DNA: TGCGCCAGCAGCCAAGATAGCAGGGTTGAAGGTGGCTACACCTTC. Translated: CASSQDSRVEGGYTF.